This T cell receptor beta chain was identified in a study of CD8 T cells in ankylosing spondylitis (dated by TCRdb to 2015 to 2018). At the level of the whole study: The study profiled T cell receptor beta repertoires in healthy donors and ankylosing spondylitis patients to find disease-linked TCR variants. The full study cohort comprised 25 or so ankylosing spondylitis patients and about a hundred healthy donors. Peripheral blood samples were taken, and synovial fluid was additionally collected from ankylosing spondylitis patients.

As regards this clonotype: What this receptor recognizes is not known. The sample holds no much larger clone one base away, and base qualities are not on file.

What the authors observed across the whole study: The disease-linked clones were reported to be significantly enriched in matched synovial fluid samples from ankylosing spondylitis patients. A CD8+ phenotype was shown by the disease-linked clones, which were found at relatively low frequencies in peripheral blood. A TCR beta motif made up of seven or eight highly homologous amino acid variants appeared to be characteristic of blood from ankylosing spondylitis patients. Some of the motif variants had been reported before in the synovial fluid and blood of reactive arthritis patients, a finding that suggests common disease-initiation mechanisms.

From cysteine to phenylalanine, the CDR3 is 14 amino acids long. The only DNA kept is the CDR3, 42 bases in frame from the first base. Via the germline V gene, CDR1 is KGHSH and CDR2 LQKENI. V is shortened by 3 bases, J by 0 bases, and the region joining them spans 7 bases. Data came from an Illumina HiSeq 2500. Quantitative 5'-RACE with molecular barcodes was used to prepare TCR beta libraries. Concerning the study's data processing: Disease-linked TCR variants were identified with a new computational method built on a probabilistic model of VDJ rearrangement. TCRdb reran the public reads through fastp at Q25 and MiXCR, keeping productive beta chains. Rows are combined by CDR3 protein, so each entry shows the most common genes and DNA. TCRdb assigned the V and J calls; the authors' analysis was not used. Here the sample has roughly 400,000 distinct CDR3 sequences; around 24% occur a single time. The ten largest make up 16% of the sample.

The chain is made from TRBV18 and TRBJ2-3; the D gene is unclear. Sequencing was performed on blood, either unsorted or a sorted T cell fraction (not recorded which). The clonotype originates from a male donor with ankylosing spondylitis. The CDR3 region reads CASSPRQSTDTQYF. The DNA sequence is as follows: TGTGCCAGCTCACCCCGACAAAGCACAGATACGCAGTATTTT.